This T cell receptor beta chain derives from a study of T cell responses to AZD1222 COVID-19 vaccine. Broader study findings: The donor group comprised mostly white British people and more females; the analysis possibly underestimated clonal diversity. There were vaccine-associated CD4 TCRs across spike, dominant at 160-218 and 743-854. Samples come after the peak T cell response, not at day 14. Recipients of AZD1222 seropositive at baseline numbered only 5 to 7.

Generated by immunoSEQ multiplex PCR, the TCRdb table keeps only in-frame clones and is missing some. The sample carries roughly 80,000 clones, over 75% recorded once. The V gene's germline CDR1 is SGHTA and CDR2 FQGNSA. Trimming took off 6 bases at V and 0 bases at J, with 7 bases between the two ends. This CDR3 region has 13 residues. For this clone: The antigen is unknown.

The genes are TRBV7-2 and TRBJ2-3; D unresolved. Material: peripheral blood, obtained 28 days after the second AZD1222 dose. The receptor was isolated from an adult who received the AZD1222 COVID-19 vaccine. CDR3 in amino acids: CASSSESTDTQYF. The CDR3, as DNA: TGTGCCAGCAGTTCGGAGAGCACAGATACGCAGTATTTT. Using reference TRBV7-2 and TRBJ2-3 for the parts outside the CDR3, the full variable domain is GAGVSQSPSNKVTEKGKDVELRCDPISGHTALYWYRQSLGQGLEFLIYFQGNSAPDKSGLPSDRFSAERTGGSVSTLTIQRTQQEDSAVYLCASSSESTDTQYFGPGTRLTVL.